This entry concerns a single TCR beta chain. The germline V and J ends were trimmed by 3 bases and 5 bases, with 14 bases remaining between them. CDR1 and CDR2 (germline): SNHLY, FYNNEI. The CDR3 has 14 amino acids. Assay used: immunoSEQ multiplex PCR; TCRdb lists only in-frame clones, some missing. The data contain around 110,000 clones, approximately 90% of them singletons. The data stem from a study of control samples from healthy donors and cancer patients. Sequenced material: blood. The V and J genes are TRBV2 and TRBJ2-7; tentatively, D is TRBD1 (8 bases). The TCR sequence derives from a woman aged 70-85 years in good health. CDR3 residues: CASSENRGGHEQYF. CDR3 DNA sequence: TGTGCCAGCAGTGAGAACAGGGGGGGCCACGAGCAGTACTTC.